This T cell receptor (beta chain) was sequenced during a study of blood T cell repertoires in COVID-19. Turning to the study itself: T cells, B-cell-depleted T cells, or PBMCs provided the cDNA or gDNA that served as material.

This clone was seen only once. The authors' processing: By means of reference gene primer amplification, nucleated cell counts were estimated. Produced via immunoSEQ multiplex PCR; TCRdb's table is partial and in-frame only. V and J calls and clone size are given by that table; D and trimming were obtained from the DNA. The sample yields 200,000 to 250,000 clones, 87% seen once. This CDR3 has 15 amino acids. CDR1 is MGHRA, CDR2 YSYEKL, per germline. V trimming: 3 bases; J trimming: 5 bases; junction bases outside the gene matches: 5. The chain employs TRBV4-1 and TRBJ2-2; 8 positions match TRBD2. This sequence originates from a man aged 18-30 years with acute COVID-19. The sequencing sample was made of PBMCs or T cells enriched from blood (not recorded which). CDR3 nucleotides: TGCGCCAGCAGCCACCTCGGGAGGGCGACCGGGGAGCTGTTTTTT. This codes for CASSHLGRATGELFF.